The source of this T cell receptor (beta chain) is a study of OX40 agonist ivuxolimab in advanced cancers. This CDR3 is 11 amino acids long. Deletions cut 0 bases from V and 6 bases from J, with 6 bases between. Germline V CDR1 and CDR2: DFQATT, SNEGSKA (reference sequence). The table lists this clone with a count of one. This table comes from immunoSEQ multiplex PCR, and its TCRdb copy is limited to in-frame clones, with some not included. The sample contains more than 85,000 clones, roughly nine tenths of which appear only once. The sequence was obtained from an adult with an advanced solid tumor such as melanoma, head and neck, liver or kidney cancer. The chain employs TRBV20-1 and TRBJ2-7; D not certain. The sample in question was CD4+ or CD8+ T cells sorted from blood, obtained in a trial of the OX40 agonist ivuxolimab. CDR3 in amino acids: CSAREFPEQYF. DNA of the CDR3: TGCAGTGCTAGAGAGTTCCCCGAGCAGTACTTC.